A selection of T cell receptor beta chains follows, all from one sample in a study of cytomegalovirus exposure and HLA in healthy donors. Some clones are missing from TCRdb's copy, which holds only in-frame ones; the method was immunoSEQ multiplex PCR. The data show 200,000 to 250,000 clones, 81% seen once. Sequencing input: PBMCs. The receptors were gathered from a woman aged 60-70 years in good health and CMV-seropositive. CDR3s include the opening cysteine and the closing phenylalanine or tryptophan. The D gene is left open where the match is weak. Only some rows state a clone size, as once, few, many or a class for expanded clones.

V gene	J gene	clone size	D gene	CDR3 DNA	CDR3 protein
TRBV5-1	TRBJ1-3	NA	TRBD1	TGCGCCAGCAGCTTGGGGACAGGGAAAGTTGGAAACACCATATATTTT	CASSLGTGKVGNTIYF
TRBV5-1	TRBJ2-6	NA	NA	TGCGCCAGCAGCATTCAATCTGGGGCCAACGTCCTGACTTTC	CASSIQSGANVLTF
TRBV7-7	TRBJ2-7	NA	NA	TGTGCCAGCAGCTTAGATGAGGCCGGCGAGCAGTACTTC	CASSLDEAGEQYF
TRBV6-1	TRBJ2-3	few	NA	TGTGCCAGCAGTGAAGATGGCGGGGCTAGCACAGATACGCAGTATTTT	CASSEDGGASTDTQYF
TRBV19	TRBJ1-5	NA	NA	TGTGCCAGTAGTATGTCACGGGGGGAAGTGCCCCAGCATTTT	CASSMSRGEVPQHF
TRBV5-1	TRBJ2-7	NA	TRBD1	TGCGCCAGCAGTTCATCGACAGGGCGCACCTACGAGCAGTACTTC	CASSSSTGRTYEQYF
TRBV5-1	TRBJ1-1	NA	NA	TGCGCCAGCAGCTTGGGCCAGGGCCTCGTGAACACTGAAGCTTTCTTT	CASSLGQGLVNTEAFF
TRBV5-5	TRBJ2-7	NA	TRBD1	TGTGCCAGCAGCTTGGACAGGGGCCGGGTCGAGCAGTACTTC	CASSLDRGRVEQYF
TRBV6-5	TRBJ2-3	NA	NA	TGTGCCAGCAGTGGCGGGGTGGGCACAGATACGCAGTATTTT	CASSGGVGTDTQYF
TRBV7-9	TRBJ1-1	NA	NA	TGTGCCAGCACCCGATCGGGGGGGAACACTGAAGCTTTCTTT	CASTRSGGNTEAFF
TRBV6-6	TRBJ1-2	NA	TRBD1	TGTGCCAGCAGTTACCCTCCGGGACAGGGGCATAGCTACACCTTC	CASSYPPGQGHSYTF
TRBV18	TRBJ1-2	NA	NA	TGTGCCAGCTCACCTTTGGTCGGTCCTAACTATGGCTACACCTTC	CASSPLVGPNYGYTF
TRBV5-5	TRBJ1-1	NA	NA	TGTGCCAGCAGCTTGGCCCCCGAGACTGAAGCTTTCTTT	CASSLAPETEAFF
TRBV10-3	TRBJ1-1	NA	TRBD1	TGTGCCATCAGGCAGGGGGAGATCACTGAAGCTTTCTTT	CAIRQGEITEAFF
TRBV6-1	TRBJ2-5	NA	NA	TGTGCCAGCAGTGGACTACCCCTGGAGACCCAGTACTTC	CASSGLPLETQYF
TRBV5-1	TRBJ2-2	NA	TRBD2	TGCGCCAGCAGATCGCGGGAGGGCCACACCGGGGAGCTGTTTTTT	CASRSREGHTGELFF
TRBV15	TRBJ2-7	NA	NA	TGTGCCACCAGCAGAGATTCAGCGGGCCCCGTGGGCGAGCAGTACTTC	CATSRDSAGPVGEQYF
TRBV9	TRBJ2-3	few	TRBD1	TGTGCCTCCGGACAGGGGAGCACAGATACGCAGTATTTT	CASGQGSTDTQYF
TRBV5-1	TRBJ1-2	NA	TRBD1	TGCGCCAGCAGCCCTCAGGGGGCCGCAAGCCTGGGCGGCTACACCTTC	CASSPQGAASLGGYTF
TRBV5-1	TRBJ2-6	NA	NA	TGCGCCAGCAGCTCCGGTTCTGGGGCCAACGTCCTGACTTTC	CASSSGSGANVLTF
TRBV28	TRBJ2-7	NA	TRBD1	TGTGCCAGCAGTGCCCCCGGGACAGGACACTCCTACGAGCAGTACTTC	CASSAPGTGHSYEQYF
TRBV6-5	TRBJ2-1	NA	TRBD2	TGTGCCAGCAGTTACCAGAGACTAGCGGAATACAATGAGCAGTTCTTC	CASSYQRLAEYNEQFF
TRBV4-1	TRBJ2-7	once	TRBD1	TGCGCCAGCAGCAGAAGGACAGGGTTGAATTACGAGCAGTACTTC	CASSRRTGLNYEQYF
TRBV18	TRBJ2-7	NA	NA	TGTGCCAGCTCACCAATTCAGGGGGGCTACGAGCAGTACTTC	CASSPIQGGYEQYF
TRBV9	TRBJ2-5	NA	NA	TGTGCCAGCAGCGTAGTCGGGAGTGGTGTTCGAGAGACCCAGTACTTC	CASSVVGSGVRETQYF
TRBV10-3	TRBJ2-2	NA	NA	TGTGCCATCGCGGTGGCCGGGGAGCTGTTTTTT	CAIAVAGELFF
TRBV2	TRBJ2-7	NA	NA	TGTGCCAGCAGCTCTACAGCCTACGAGCAGTACTTC	CASSSTAYEQYF
TRBV5-4	TRBJ2-7	few	NA	TGTGCCAGCAGCTTCCCAAACAACTACGAGCAGTACTTC	CASSFPNNYEQYF
TRBV10-3	TRBJ2-5	NA	TRBD2	TGTGCCACTCGGGGGACTAGAGAGACCCAGTACTTC	CATRGTRETQYF
TRBV18	TRBJ2-3	NA	TRBD2	TGTGCCAGCTCACGGCTTAGGACTAGCGGGATGGGAGATACGCAGTATTTT	CASSRLRTSGMGDTQYF
TRBV5-1	TRBJ2-3	NA	TRBD2	TGCGCCAGCGGCGGACTAGCGGGAGCCACAGATACGCAGTATTTT	CASGGLAGATDTQYF
TRBV30	TRBJ1-6	NA	NA	TGTGCCTGGAGTGTCTCGGGACTTCTGAATTCACCCCTCCACTTT	CAWSVSGLLNSPLHF
TRBV5-4	TRBJ2-1	once	NA	TGTGCCAGCAGCCAGGACTACCTCAATGAGCAGTTCTTC	CASSQDYLNEQFF
TRBV19	TRBJ1-1	few	NA	TGTGCCAGTAGCAGGCTCAGGGGCGTGAACACTGAAGCTTTCTTT	CASSRLRGVNTEAFF
TRBV7-8	TRBJ1-1	NA	NA	TGTGCCAGCAGCCTAGAGGCGGCGAACACTGAAGCTTTCTTT	CASSLEAANTEAFF
TRBV7-9	TRBJ2-7	NA	NA	TGTGCCAGCAGCCCGTTGAGTGGGCTAGCTAAACCTTACGAGCAGTACTTC	CASSPLSGLAKPYEQYF
TRBV19	TRBJ2-1	NA	TRBD2	TGTGCCAGTGGGGCGGGACTAGCGGGAGTATTGAATGAGCAGTTCTTC	CASGAGLAGVLNEQFF
TRBV7-9	TRBJ1-4	NA	TRBD1	TGTTCCAGCAGCTTATCGAGGGGGCATGAAAAACTGTTTTTT	CSSSLSRGHEKLFF
TRBV7-8	TRBJ1-5	NA	NA	TGTGCCAGCAGCTTAACAGGCCCGCAGGGGCAGCCCCAGCATTTT	CASSLTGPQGQPQHF
TRBV27	TRBJ2-7	NA	TRBD1	TGTGCCAGCAGTTTATCCTTCCTCCGGGACAGAACCTACGAGCAGTACTTC	CASSLSFLRDRTYEQYF
TRBV7-2	TRBJ1-1	NA	NA	TGTGCCAGCAGCTCTACAGGGCCAACCAAAGCTTTCTTT	CASSSTGPTKAFF
TRBV29-1	TRBJ1-1	NA	NA	TGCAGCGTTGAAGGACAGATGAACACTGAAGCTTTCTTT	CSVEGQMNTEAFF
TRBV6-5	TRBJ2-3	NA	NA	TGTGCCAGCGTCCATCGGGGTCCCAGCACAGATACGCAGTATTTT	CASVHRGPSTDTQYF
TRBV19	TRBJ1-1	NA	TRBD1	TGTGCCAGTAGTGAGTCGGGACAGGGGAACACTGAAGCTTTCTTT	CASSESGQGNTEAFF
TRBV7-2	TRBJ2-6	NA	TRBD1	TGTGCCAGCAGCCGGGACAGGGGCATAGTCCTGACTTTC	CASSRDRGIVLTF
TRBV9	TRBJ2-1	NA	NA	TGTGCCAGCAGCGGGGGGGTCACGGAGCAGTTCTTC	CASSGGVTEQFF
TRBV28	TRBJ1-1	NA	TRBD1	TGTGCCAGCAGCTTAGGGGGCCGTACAGGGGGTGAAGCTTTCTTT	CASSLGGRTGGEAFF
TRBV5-1	TRBJ2-7	NA	TRBD1	TGCGCCAGCAGCTGGACAGGGTCCAACGAGCAGTACTTC	CASSWTGSNEQYF
TRBV6-5	TRBJ2-5	NA	TRBD2	TGTGCCAGCAGGACGACTAGCGGGGGAGAGACCCAGTACTTC	CASRTTSGGETQYF
TRBV25-1	TRBJ1-2	NA	NA	TGTGCCAGCAGTGAGCTGGGCACTAACTATGGCTACACCTTC	CASSELGTNYGYTF
TRBV4-1	TRBJ2-1	NA	TRBD2	TGCGCCAGCAGCCAACCCGAGGGTAGCGGGAGGGCTCGATACAATGAGCAGTTCTTC	CASSQPEGSGRARYNEQFF
TRBV5-1	TRBJ2-3	NA	TRBD2	TGCGCCAGCAGCAAACTAGCGGGAAAAGATACAGATACGCAGTATTTT	CASSKLAGKDTDTQYF
TRBV2	TRBJ2-3	once	NA	TGTGCCAGCAGGCAGGACACCCTAACGCAGTATTTT	CASRQDTLTQYF